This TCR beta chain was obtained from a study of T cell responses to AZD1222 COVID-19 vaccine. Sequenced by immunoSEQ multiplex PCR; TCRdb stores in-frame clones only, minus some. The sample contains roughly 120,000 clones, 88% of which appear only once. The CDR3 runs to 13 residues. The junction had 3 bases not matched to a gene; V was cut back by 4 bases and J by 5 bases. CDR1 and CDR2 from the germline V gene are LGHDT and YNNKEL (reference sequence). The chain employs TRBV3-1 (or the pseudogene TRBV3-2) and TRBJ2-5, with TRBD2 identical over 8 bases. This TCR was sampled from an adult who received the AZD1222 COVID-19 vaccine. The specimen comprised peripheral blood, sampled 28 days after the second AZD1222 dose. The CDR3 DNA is TGTGCCAGCAGCCTACAGCGGGGGGAGACCCAGTACTTC. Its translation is CASSLQRGETQYF.